A single sample gave rise to the 5 T cell receptor beta chains below, sequenced in a study of cytomegalovirus exposure and HLA in healthy donors. Use of 60 Vbeta and 13 Jbeta primers characterized the PCR. Some clones are missing from TCRdb's copy, which holds only in-frame ones; the method was immunoSEQ multiplex PCR. The repertoire holds 150,000 or so clones, with 77% as singletons. Specimen: PBMCs. The receptor set was obtained from a man aged 45-65 years in good health and CMV-seropositive.

The chain carries TRBV7-8 and TRBJ2-4, with 12 bases aligning to TRBD2. V was pared by 1 base and J by 0 bases, with 10 bases of the junction left unmatched. The CDR3 totals 20 residues. Germline V CDR1 and CDR2: SGHVS, FQNEAQ. The CDR3 is CASSLVSALAGGIAKNIQYF. CDR3 nucleotides: TGTGCCAGCAGCTTAGTATCGGCACTAGCGGGGGGTATAGCCAAAAACATTCAGTACTTC.

Only a few counts were recorded for this clone. The chain is built from TRBV29-1 and TRBJ2-3, with 10 bases fitting TRBD1. Germline CDR1 is SQVTM and CDR2 is ANQGSEA. The V and J ends lost 7 bases and 3 bases, in that order; junction bases with no gene match: 4. This CDR3 is built from 13 residues. The CDR3 spells CSGQGALTDTQYF. CDR3 DNA: TGCAGCGGACAGGGGGCCCTTACAGATACGCAGTATTTT.

The rearrangement uses TRBV7-9 and TRBJ2-5; 9 bases agree with TRBD2. The germline CDR1 and CDR2 sequences are SEHNR and FQNEAQ (reference sequence). V gave up 7 bases and J gave up 1 base; unmatched junction bases: 10. There are 16 residues in the CDR3. The CDR3 region has the DNA TGTGCCAGCACCAGGGAGCGGCGGGGGGGCCAAGAGACCCAGTACTTC. Residues: CASTRERRGGQETQYF. The full variable domain, in which reference TRBV7-9 and TRBJ2-5 provide the parts outside the CDR3, is DTGVSQNPRHKITKRGQNVTFRCDPISEHNRLYWYRQTLGQGPEFLTYFQNEAQLEKSRLLSDRFSAERPKGSFSTLEIQRTEQGDSAMYLCASTRERRGGQETQYFGPGTRLLVL.

The rearrangement joins TRBV6-1 to TRBJ2-1, with 9 bases identical to TRBD2. The CDR3 covers 15 residues. The J segment lost 7 bases and the V segment lost 7 bases, leaving 11 bases of the junction unmatched. The V gene's germline CDR1 is MNHNS and CDR2 SASEGT. The CDR3 here is CASIRGGAKINEQFF. CDR3 sequence (DNA): TGTGCCAGCATCCGCGGGGGGGCAAAGATTAATGAGCAGTTCTTC.

CDR3 sequence reads: CASSSGLAGGPWETQYF. CDR3 in DNA: TGTGCCAGCAGTTCCGGACTAGCGGGGGGGCCGTGGGAGACCCAGTACTTC. The chain uses TRBV27 and TRBJ2-5, with 15 nucleotides matching TRBD2. The germline CDR1 and CDR2 sequences are MNHEY and SMNVEV (reference sequence). CDR3 size: 17 residues. The trim removed 4 bases at V and 5 bases at J, leaving 8 bases unmatched.